The TCR beta chain under discussion was sequenced for a study of cytomegalovirus exposure and HLA in healthy donors. A multiplex PCR was run with 60 Vbeta primers and 13 Jbeta primers. Libraries were prepared by immunoSEQ multiplex PCR; TCRdb keeps only in-frame clonotypes and omits some of them. The table shows fewer than 150,000 clones, with about four fifths occurring only once. In its sample, this clone was seen a few times. No antigen is known for it. Study results and limitations: A previous analysis found most TCR beta V segments productive roughly 87% or roughly 30% of the time.

Looked up from germline, CDR1 is MNHNS and CDR2 is SASEGT. The CDR3 runs 14 residues. V trimming: 1 base; J trimming: 8 bases; junction bases outside the gene matches: 6. Sequences were obtained from PBMCs. V gene TRBV6-1 combines with J gene TRBJ1-2, with 8 bases that match TRBD1. The TCR comes from a male donor in good health and CMV-seronegative. CDR3 residues: CASSEGDRGGGYTF. The CDR3 bases are TGTGCCAGCAGTGAAGGCGACAGGGGAGGCGGCTACACCTTC.